This T cell receptor beta chain appears in the sequencing data of a study of shared T cell receptors in the human thymus. Some clones are missing from TCRdb's copy, which holds only in-frame ones; the method was immunoSEQ multiplex PCR. The sample lists approximately 730,000 clones, roughly 88% occurring once. Separately, the same data were catalogued under a study of human thymus T cells. This second report adds: Each of the donors was a healthy Finnish infant who was undergoing open corrective cardiac surgery for congenital heart defects. From resections taken during corrective heart surgery, the thymus tissue was obtained. It looked as if thymic and blood repertoires used V and J genes in a biased way. Related work found strong thymic repertoire overlap between unrelated individuals.

The specimen sequenced was thymocytes. The sequence came from a girl less than two years old with a congenital heart defect.

DNA for the CDR3: TGTGCCAGCTCACCAAGACAGGGAGATCGCTACGAGCAGTACTTC. Residues: CASSPRQGDRYEQYF. V and J are TRBV18 and TRBJ2-5; TRBD1 matches at 7 bases. The J call is doubtful: the DNA matches TRBJ2-7 better. CDR3 size: 15 residues. The germline V gene encodes CDR1 KGHSH and CDR2 LQKENI.